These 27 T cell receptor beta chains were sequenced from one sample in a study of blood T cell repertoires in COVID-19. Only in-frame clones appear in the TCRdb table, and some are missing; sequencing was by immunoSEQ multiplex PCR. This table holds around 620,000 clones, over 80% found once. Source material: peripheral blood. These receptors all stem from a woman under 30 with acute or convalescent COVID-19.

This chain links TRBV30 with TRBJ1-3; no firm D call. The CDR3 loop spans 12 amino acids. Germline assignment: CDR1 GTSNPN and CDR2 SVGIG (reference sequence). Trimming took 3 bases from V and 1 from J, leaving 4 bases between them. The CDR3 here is CAWRRSGNTIYF. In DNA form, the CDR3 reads TGTGCCTGGAGGAGGTCTGGAAACACCATATATTTT.

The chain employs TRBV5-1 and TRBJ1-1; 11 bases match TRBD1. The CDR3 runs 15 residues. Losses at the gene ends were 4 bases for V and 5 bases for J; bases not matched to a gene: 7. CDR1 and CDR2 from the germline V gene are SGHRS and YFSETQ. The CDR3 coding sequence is TGCGCCAGCAGCGGAAAGGACAGGGGGCATACTGAAGCTTTCTTT. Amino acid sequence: CASSGKDRGHTEAFF.

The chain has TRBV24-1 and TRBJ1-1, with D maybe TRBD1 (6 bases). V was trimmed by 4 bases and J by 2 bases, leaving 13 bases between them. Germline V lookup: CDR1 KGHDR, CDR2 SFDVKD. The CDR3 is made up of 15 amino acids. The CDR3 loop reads CATSDTTGPNTEAFF. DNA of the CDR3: TGTGCCACCAGTGACACGACAGGCCCCAACACTGAAGCTTTCTTT.

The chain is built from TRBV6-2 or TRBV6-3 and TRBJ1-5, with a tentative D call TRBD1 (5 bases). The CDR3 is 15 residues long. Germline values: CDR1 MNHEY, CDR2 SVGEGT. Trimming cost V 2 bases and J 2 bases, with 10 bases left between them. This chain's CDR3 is CASSYPLQGNQPQHF. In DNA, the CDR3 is TGTGCCAGCAGTTACCCATTACAGGGCAATCAGCCCCAGCATTTT.

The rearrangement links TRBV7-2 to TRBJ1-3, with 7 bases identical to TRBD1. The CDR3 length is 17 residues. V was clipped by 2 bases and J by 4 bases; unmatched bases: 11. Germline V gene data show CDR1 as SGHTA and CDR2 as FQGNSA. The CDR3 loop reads CASSLRLTQGPGNTIYF. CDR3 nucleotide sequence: TGTGCCAGCAGCTTACGGCTTACACAGGGGCCCGGAAACACCATATATTTT.

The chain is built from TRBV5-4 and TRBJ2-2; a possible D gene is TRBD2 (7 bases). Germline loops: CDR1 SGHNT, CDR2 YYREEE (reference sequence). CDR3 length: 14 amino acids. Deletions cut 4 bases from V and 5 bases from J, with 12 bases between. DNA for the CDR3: TGTGCCAGCAGCCGGGGGGCGGGGACCGGGGAGCTGTTTTTT. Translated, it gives CASSRGAGTGELFF.

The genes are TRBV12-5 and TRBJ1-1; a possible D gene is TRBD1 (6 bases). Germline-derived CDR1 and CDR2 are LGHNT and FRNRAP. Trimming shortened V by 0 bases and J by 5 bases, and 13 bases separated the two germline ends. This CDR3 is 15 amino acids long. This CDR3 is CASGLVAGARTEAFF. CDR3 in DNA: TGTGCTAGTGGTTTGGTCGCGGGGGCTCGGACTGAAGCTTTCTTT. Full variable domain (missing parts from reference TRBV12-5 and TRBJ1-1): DARVTQTPRHKVTEMGQEVTMRCQPILGHNTVFWYRQTMMQGLELLAYFRNRAPLDDSGMPKDRFSAEMPDATLATLKIQPSEPRDSAVYFCASGLVAGARTEAFFGQGTRLTVV.

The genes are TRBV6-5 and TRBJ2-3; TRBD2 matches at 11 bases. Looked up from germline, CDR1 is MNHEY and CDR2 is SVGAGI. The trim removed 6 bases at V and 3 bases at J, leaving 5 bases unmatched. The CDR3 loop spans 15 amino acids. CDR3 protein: CASSPGTSGTDTQYF. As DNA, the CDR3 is TGTGCCAGCAGCCCCGGGACTAGCGGAACAGATACGCAGTATTTT.

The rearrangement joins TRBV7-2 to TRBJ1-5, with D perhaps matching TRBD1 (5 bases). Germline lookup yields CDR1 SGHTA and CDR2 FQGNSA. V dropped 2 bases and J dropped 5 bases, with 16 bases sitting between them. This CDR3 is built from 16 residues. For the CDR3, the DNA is TGTGCCAGCAGCTTACTATCGGGGGACCAGTATCAGCCCCAGCATTTT. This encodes CASSLLSGDQYQPQHF. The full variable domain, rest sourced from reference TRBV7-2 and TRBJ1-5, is GAGVSQSPSNKVTEKGKDVELRCDPISGHTALYWYRQSLGQGLEFLIYFQGNSAPDKSGLPSDRFSAERTGGSVSTLTIQRTQQEDSAVYLCASSLLSGDQYQPQHFGDGTRLSIL.

CDR3 residues: CASSQYGTSNTEAFF. The CDR3 nucleotides are TGCGCCAGCAGCCAATATGGGACATCGAACACTGAAGCTTTCTTT. V is TRBV4-1 and J is TRBJ1-1; the D gene is possibly TRBD1 (6 bases). The V gene's germline CDR1 is MGHRA and CDR2 YSYEKL. V was cut by 2 bases and J by 1 base, with 11 bases left in between. The CDR3 length is 15 residues.

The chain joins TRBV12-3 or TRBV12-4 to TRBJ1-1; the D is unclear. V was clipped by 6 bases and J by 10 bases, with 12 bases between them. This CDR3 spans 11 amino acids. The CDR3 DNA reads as TGTGCCAGCAGCCCATCGGGAGTAGCTTTCTTT. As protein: CASSPSGVAFF.

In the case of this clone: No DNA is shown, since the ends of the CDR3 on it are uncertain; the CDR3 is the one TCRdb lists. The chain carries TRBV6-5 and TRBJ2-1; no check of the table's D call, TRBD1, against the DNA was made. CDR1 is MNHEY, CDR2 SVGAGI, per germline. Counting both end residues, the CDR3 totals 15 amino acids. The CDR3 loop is CASSYSGQGYNEQFF.

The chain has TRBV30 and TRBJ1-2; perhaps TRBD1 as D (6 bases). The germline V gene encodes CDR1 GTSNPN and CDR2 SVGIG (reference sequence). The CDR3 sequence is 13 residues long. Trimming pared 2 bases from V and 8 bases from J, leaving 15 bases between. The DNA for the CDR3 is TGTGCCTGGAGTTCGTTGGGGGCTCAGGGCTACACCTTC. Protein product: CAWSSLGAQGYTF.

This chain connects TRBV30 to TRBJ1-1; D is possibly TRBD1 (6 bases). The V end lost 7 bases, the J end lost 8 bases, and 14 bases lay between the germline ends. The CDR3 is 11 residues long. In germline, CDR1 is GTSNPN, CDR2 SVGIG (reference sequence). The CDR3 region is CAYLRGHEAFF. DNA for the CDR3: TGTGCCTACCTTAGGGGACACGAAGCTTTCTTT.

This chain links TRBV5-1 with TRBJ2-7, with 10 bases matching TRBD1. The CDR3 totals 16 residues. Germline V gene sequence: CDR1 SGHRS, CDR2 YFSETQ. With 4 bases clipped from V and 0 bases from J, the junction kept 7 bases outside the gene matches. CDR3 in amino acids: CASSPMTGGYSYEQYF. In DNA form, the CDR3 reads TGCGCCAGCAGCCCAATGACAGGGGGCTACTCCTACGAGCAGTACTTC.

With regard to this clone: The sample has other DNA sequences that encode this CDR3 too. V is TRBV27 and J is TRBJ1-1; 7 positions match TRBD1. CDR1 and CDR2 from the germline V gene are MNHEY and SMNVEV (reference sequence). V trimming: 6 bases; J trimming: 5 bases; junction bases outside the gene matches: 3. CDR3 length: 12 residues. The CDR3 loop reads CASSSGGTEAFF. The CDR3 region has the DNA TGTGCCAGCAGCTCAGGGGGGACTGAAGCTTTCTTT.

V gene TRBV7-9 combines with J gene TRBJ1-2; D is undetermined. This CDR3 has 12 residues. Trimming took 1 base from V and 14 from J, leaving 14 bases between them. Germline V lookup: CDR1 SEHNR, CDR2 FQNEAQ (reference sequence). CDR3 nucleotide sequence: TGTGCCAGCAGCTTAGATGGGGAGCGTCGGACCTTC. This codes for CASSLDGERRTF.

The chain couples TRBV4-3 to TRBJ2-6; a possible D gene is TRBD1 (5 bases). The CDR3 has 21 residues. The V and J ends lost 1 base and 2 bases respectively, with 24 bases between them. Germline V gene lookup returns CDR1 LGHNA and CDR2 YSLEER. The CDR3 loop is CASSQGGLIPGSPPGANVLTF. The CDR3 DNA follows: TGCGCCAGCAGCCAAGGGGGCCTAATACCCGGATCCCCTCCTGGGGCCAACGTCCTGACTTTC.

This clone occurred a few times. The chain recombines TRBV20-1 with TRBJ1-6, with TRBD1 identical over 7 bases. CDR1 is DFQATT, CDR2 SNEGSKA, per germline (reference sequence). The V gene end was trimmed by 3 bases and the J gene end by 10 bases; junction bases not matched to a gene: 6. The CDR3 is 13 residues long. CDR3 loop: CSASEGAGSPLHF. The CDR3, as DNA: TGCAGTGCTAGTGAGGGGGCTGGGTCACCCCTCCACTTT.

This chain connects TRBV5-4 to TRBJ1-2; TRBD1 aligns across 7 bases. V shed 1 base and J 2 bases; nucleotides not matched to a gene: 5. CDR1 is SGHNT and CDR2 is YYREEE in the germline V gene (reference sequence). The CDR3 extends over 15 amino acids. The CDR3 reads CASSLKGAGNYGYTF. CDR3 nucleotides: TGTGCCAGCAGCTTGAAGGGGGCTGGGAACTATGGCTACACCTTC. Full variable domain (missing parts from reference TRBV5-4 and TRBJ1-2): ETGVTQSPTHLIKTRGQQVTLRCSSQSGHNTVSWYQQALGQGPQFIFQYYREEENGRGNFPPRFSGLQFPNYSSELNVNALELDDSALYLCASSLKGAGNYGYTFGSGTRLTVV.

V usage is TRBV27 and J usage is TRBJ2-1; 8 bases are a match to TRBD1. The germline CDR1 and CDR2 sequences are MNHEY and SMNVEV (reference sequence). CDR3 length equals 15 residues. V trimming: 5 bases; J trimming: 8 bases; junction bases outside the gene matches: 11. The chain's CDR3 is CASSPNPQGVDEQFF. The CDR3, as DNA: TGTGCCAGCAGTCCAAACCCACAGGGGGTCGATGAGCAGTTCTTC.

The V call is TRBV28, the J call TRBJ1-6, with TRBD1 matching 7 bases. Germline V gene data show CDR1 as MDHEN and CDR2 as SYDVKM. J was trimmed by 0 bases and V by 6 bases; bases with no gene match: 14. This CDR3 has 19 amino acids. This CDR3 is CASRPTAGQVYSYNSPLHF. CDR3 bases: TGTGCCAGCAGGCCGACGGCAGGACAGGTTTACTCCTATAATTCACCCCTCCACTTT.

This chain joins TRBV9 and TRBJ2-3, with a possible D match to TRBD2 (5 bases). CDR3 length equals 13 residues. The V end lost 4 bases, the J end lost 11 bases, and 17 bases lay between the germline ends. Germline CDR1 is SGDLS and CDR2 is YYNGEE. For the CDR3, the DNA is TGTGCCAGCAGCCCTGGACTCAGTCCGCTGCAGTATTTT. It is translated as CASSPGLSPLQYF. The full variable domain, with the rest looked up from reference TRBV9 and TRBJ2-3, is DSGVTQTPKHLITATGQRVTLRCSPRSGDLSVYWYQQSLDQGLQFLIQYYNGEERAKGNILERFSAQQFPDLHSELNLSSLELGDSALYFCASSPGLSPLQYFGPGTRLTVL.

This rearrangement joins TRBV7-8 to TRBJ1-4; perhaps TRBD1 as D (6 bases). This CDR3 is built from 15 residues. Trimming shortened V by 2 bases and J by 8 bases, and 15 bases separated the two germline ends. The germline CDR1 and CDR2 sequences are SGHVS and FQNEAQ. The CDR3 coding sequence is TGTGCCAGCAGCTTAAGAGGCAGGGGCGGGGAAAAACTGTTTTTT. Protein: CASSLRGRGGEKLFF.

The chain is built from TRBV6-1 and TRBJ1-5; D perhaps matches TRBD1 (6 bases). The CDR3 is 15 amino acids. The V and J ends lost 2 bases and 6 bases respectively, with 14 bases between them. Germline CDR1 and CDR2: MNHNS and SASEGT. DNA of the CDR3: TGTGCCAGCAGTGAATCCGCAGGGGAAGGTCAGCCCCAGCATTTT. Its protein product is CASSESAGEGQPQHF.

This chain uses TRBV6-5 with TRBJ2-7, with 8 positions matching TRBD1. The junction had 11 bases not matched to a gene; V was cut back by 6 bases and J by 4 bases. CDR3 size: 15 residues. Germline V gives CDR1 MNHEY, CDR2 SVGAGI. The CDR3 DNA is TGTGCCAGCAGCAGCAGGGGGCGAGGAATGTACGAGCAGTACTTC. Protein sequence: CASSSRGRGMYEQYF.

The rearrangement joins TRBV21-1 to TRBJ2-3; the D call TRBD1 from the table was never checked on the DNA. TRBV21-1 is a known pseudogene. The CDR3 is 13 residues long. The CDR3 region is CAAHGQGKDTQYF. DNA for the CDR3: TGTGCCGCCCACGGACAGGGGAAAGATACGCAGTATTTT.